The 30 T cell receptor beta chains below all came from one sample that was sequenced in a study of post-analysis software for immune sequencing data. Study-wide points: Comparison of patients with controls showed a handful of TRBV segments more frequent in patients, TRBV5-6, TRBV5-1 and TRBV20-1 among them.

The TCR beta cDNA libraries carried unique molecular identifiers. MiXCR, applied by TCRdb to the PCR reads, yields one record per CDR3 protein. The table lists fewer than 850,000 distinct CDR3 sequences, 30% of them singletons. These receptors' targets are unknown. The sample consisted of blood. Source of these receptors: a girl aged 5 to 17 with multiple sclerosis.

The table lists this clonotype with a few counts. The V call is TRBV6-2 or TRBV6-3, the J call TRBJ2-2; D is unclear. CDR3 length: 14 amino acids. The germline V and J ends were trimmed by 2 bases and 4 bases, with 8 bases remaining between them. From germline, CDR1 is MNHEY and CDR2 SVGEGT. CDR3 protein: CASSYVTATGELFF. The CDR3 nucleotides read TGTGCCAGCAGTTACGTAACTGCCACCGGGGAGCTGTTTTTT.

The CDR3 loop reads CASSSFRQGASNYGYTF. CDR3 sequence (DNA): TGTGCCAGCAGTTCCTTCAGACAGGGTGCTTCTAACTATGGCTACACCTTC. The chain has TRBV27 and TRBJ1-2, with 7 bases lining up with TRBD1. Unmatched junction bases numbered 11, after V lost 4 bases and J lost 0 bases. The CDR3 sequence is 17 residues long. In germline, CDR1 is MNHEY, CDR2 SMNVEV (reference sequence).

This clonotype was counted only a few times. This sequence joins TRBV5-1 and TRBJ2-6; unclear D gene. The CDR3 is 13 residues long. Germline CDR1 reads SGHRS; CDR2 reads YFSETQ. Trimming pared 4 bases from V and 4 bases from J, leaving 6 bases between. The CDR3 loop is CASSLIGANVLTF. The CDR3 nucleotides read TGCGCCAGCAGCCTTATCGGGGCCAACGTCCTGACTTTC.

This clonotype was detected a few times. V and J are TRBV5-1 and TRBJ1-1; D may be TRBD1 (6 bases). The CDR3 is made up of 14 amino acids. Germline CDR1 SGHRS, CDR2 YFSETQ. The ends were cut back, 2 bases at V and 6 bases at J, with 14 bases in the middle. The CDR3 DNA reads TGCGCCAGCAGCTTACAGGGACCCTCCGCTGAAGCTTTCTTT. Translation: CASSLQGPSAEAFF.

This clonotype appeared a few times. The chain has TRBV28 and TRBJ2-1; 7 positions match TRBD2. Looked up from germline, CDR1 is MDHEN and CDR2 is SYDVKM. After removal of 7 bases from V and 7 bases from J, the junction contained 4 bases not matched to a gene. The CDR3 contains 12 residues. CDR3 loop: CASTMGGNEQFF. Written as DNA, the CDR3 is TGTGCCAGCACTATGGGGGGGAATGAGCAGTTCTTC.

The chain joins TRBV2 to TRBJ2-3, with 10 bases lining up with TRBD2. Losses at the gene ends were 3 bases for V and 6 bases for J; bases not matched to a gene: 3. Germline V gives CDR1 SNHLY, CDR2 FYNNEI. There are 14 residues in the CDR3. The CDR3, as DNA: TGTGCCAGCAGTGATTCTAGCGGGAGTGATACGCAGTATTTT. Its protein product is CASSDSSGSDTQYF.

The chain employs TRBV7-2 and TRBJ2-2, with D unclear. The V end lost 2 bases, the J end lost 6 bases, and 10 bases lay between the germline ends. This CDR3 is built from 14 residues. Germline V CDR1 and CDR2: SGHTA, FQGNSA. Here the CDR3 reads CASSLLAAAGELFF. In DNA form, the CDR3 reads TGTGCCAGCAGCTTATTGGCCGCGGCCGGGGAGCTGTTTTTT.

This clonotype was seen a handful of times. The V gene is TRBV29-1, the J gene TRBJ2-1; weak D call: TRBD2 (5 bases). CDR3 length equals 11 residues. V was trimmed by 7 bases and J by 9 bases, leaving 13 bases between them. Germline values: CDR1 SQVTM, CDR2 ANQGSEA. The DNA for the CDR3 is TGCAGCGAGTCACGAGGGAGTGAGCAGTTCTTC. Its translation is CSESRGSEQFF.

At least ten counts were recorded for this clonotype. This chain connects TRBV29-1 to TRBJ2-5; TRBD2 aligns across 9 bases. Germline CDR1 is SQVTM and CDR2 is ANQGSEA. Germline trimming cut 5 bases from V and 11 bases from J; bases unmatched to any gene: 9. The CDR3 is 12 amino acids. CDR3 region: CSVTPGTSQQYF. CDR3 coding DNA: TGCAGCGTTACCCCCGGGACTAGCCAGCAGTACTTC.

This clonotype came up a few times. The rearrangement links TRBV20-1 to TRBJ1-2; D gene unclear. Trimming left V 3 bases short and J 8 bases short, with 16 bases between. Germline V gene data show CDR1 as DFQATT and CDR2 as SNEGSKA (reference sequence). The CDR3 is 13 residues long. The CDR3: CSASYSGVGGYTF. CDR3 coding DNA: TGCAGTGCTAGTTACTCTGGGGTTGGCGGCTACACCTTC.

The CDR3 sequence is CASSQGRALMNTEAFF. The CDR3 DNA follows: TGTGCCAGCAGCCAAGGCAGGGCCCTCATGAACACTGAAGCTTTCTTT. J is TRBJ1-1 and V is TRBV4-2; possible D gene TRBD1, 5 bases. Germline-derived CDR1 and CDR2 are LGHNA and YNFKEQ. The CDR3 extends over 16 amino acids. V lost 1 base, J lost 0 bases, and 12 bases lay in between.

The V and J genes are TRBV4-3 and TRBJ2-1, with 8 nucleotides matching TRBD1. CDR3 length equals 15 residues. CDR1 LGHNA and CDR2 YSLEER come from the germline V gene. Trimming at V came to 3 bases and at J to 5 bases, leaving 6 bases not matched to a gene. This CDR3 is CASSHGTGTHNEQFF. CDR3 nucleotide sequence: TGCGCCAGCAGCCACGGGACAGGAACTCACAATGAGCAGTTCTTC.

There are many counts of this clonotype. The chain links TRBV29-1 to TRBJ2-7; unclear D gene. V was shortened by 5 bases and J by 0 bases, with 14 bases between the two germline ends. The CDR3 contains 14 residues. Per the germline V gene, CDR1 is SQVTM and CDR2 is ANQGSEA. The CDR3 reads CSVLLGRSSYEQYF. In DNA form, the CDR3 reads TGCAGCGTTCTCTTAGGACGCAGCTCCTACGAGCAGTACTTC.

This chain connects TRBV28 to TRBJ1-1, with D tentatively TRBD1 (6 bases). Germline V gene data show CDR1 as MDHEN and CDR2 as SYDVKM. Trimming stripped 3 bases from V and 5 bases from J, with 16 bases between. The CDR3 has 15 residues. This CDR3 reads CASSFPKQGRTEAFF. Written as DNA, the CDR3 is TGTGCCAGCAGTTTCCCCAAACAGGGACGGACTGAAGCTTTCTTT.

V and J are TRBV20-1 and TRBJ2-2; no clear D. The CDR3 sequence is 15 residues long. The germline CDR1 and CDR2 sequences are DFQATT and SNEGSKA (reference sequence). The ends were cut back, 2 bases at V and 0 bases at J, with 10 bases in the middle. In DNA form, the CDR3 reads TGCAGTGCTAGACAGAACAGCCCGAACACCGGGGAGCTGTTTTTT. As protein: CSARQNSPNTGELFF.

The chain uses TRBV5-6 and TRBJ1-5; 10 nucleotides match TRBD1. The germline CDR1 and CDR2 sequences are SGHDT and YYEEEE. The CDR3 runs 16 residues. J lost 7 bases, V lost 4 bases, and 11 bases had no gene match. The CDR3 here is CASSSRDRGFWQPQHF. The CDR3 DNA reads as TGTGCCAGCAGCAGCCGGGACAGGGGATTCTGGCAGCCCCAGCATTTT.

In its sample, this clonotype was seen a few times. The chain employs TRBV10-3 and TRBJ2-1; 11 bases align to TRBD2. Losses at the gene ends were 6 bases for V and 7 bases for J; bases not matched to a gene: 8. The CDR3 runs 15 residues. Germline assignment: CDR1 ENHRY and CDR2 SYGVKD. In nucleotides, the CDR3 is TGTGCCATCAGCCCACTAGCGGGAGTAGGAAATGAGCAGTTCTTC. This translates into CAISPLAGVGNEQFF.

Concerning this clonotype itself: This may be a read error: a much more frequent sequence differs by one nucleotide. The chain uses TRBV4-3 and TRBJ2-1, with a possible D match to TRBD1 (5 bases). CDR1 LGHNA and CDR2 YSLEER come from the germline V gene. The CDR3 runs to 17 residues. The CDR3 here is CASSLQLNQGSYNEQCF. The CDR3 coding sequence is TGCGCCAGCAGCCTGCAATTAAACCAGGGATCCTACAATGAGCAGTGCTTC.

The V call is TRBV11-2, the J call TRBJ2-1; maybe TRBD2 (6 bases). The end of the DNA aligns better with TRBJ2-7, so the J call may be wrong. Germline CDR1 is SGHAT and CDR2 is FQNNGV. CDR3 size: 12 residues. This CDR3 reads CASSRDWNEQYF. The CDR3 DNA reads as TGTGCCAGCAGTCGGGACTGGAATGAGCAGTACTTC.

In this sample, this clonotype turned up a few times. The chain is built from TRBV12-3 or TRBV12-4 and TRBJ2-7; a weak D match, TRBD1 (8 bases). This CDR3 contains 13 residues. V gave up 6 bases and J gave up 5 bases, with 14 bases separating them. The CDR3 nucleotides are TGTGCCAGCAGAGACAGGGGAGGGAACGAGCAGTACTTC. Amino acid sequence: CASRDRGGNEQYF.

As to this clonotype: One end of the junction varies from germline; a read error may be responsible. The rearrangement joins TRBV10-3 to TRBJ2-5; D gene ambiguous. The CDR3 covers 15 residues. The V gene's germline CDR1 is ENHRY and CDR2 SYGVKD. CDR3 nucleotide sequence: TGTGCCAGCAGTTACGTTGGGATTCAGCAAGAGACCCAGTACTTC. It specifies CASSYVGIQQETQYF.

This clonotype was counted only a few times. V and J are TRBV5-1 and TRBJ2-5, with D maybe TRBD2 (5 bases). V was clipped by 1 base and J by 4 bases, with 11 bases between them. This CDR3 has 14 residues. Germline lookup yields CDR1 SGHRS and CDR2 YFSETQ. CDR3 DNA: TGCGCCAGCAGCTTGCGGGGTTCAGGAGAGACCCAGTACTTC. Protein product: CASSLRGSGETQYF.

The V and J genes are TRBV20-1 and TRBJ2-7; TRBD2 agrees at 11 bases. The V gene end was trimmed by 6 bases and the J gene end by 7 bases; junction bases not matched to a gene: 20. The CDR3 consists of 17 residues. Per germline, CDR1 DFQATT and CDR2 SNEGSKA (reference sequence). CDR3 amino acids: CSATKVTSGVERGEQYF. CDR3 DNA sequence: TGCAGTGCCACCAAGGTGACTAGCGGGGTCGAGAGGGGTGAGCAGTACTTC.

The V call is TRBV9, the J call TRBJ2-5, with D perhaps matching TRBD1 (5 bases). CDR3 length equals 18 residues. V dropped 1 base and J dropped 3 bases, with 22 bases sitting between them. Germline V gives CDR1 SGDLS, CDR2 YYNGEE. The CDR3 is CASSVNSSPGRTEETQYF. The CDR3 DNA follows: TGTGCCAGCAGCGTAAATTCTTCTCCAGGGCGAACAGAAGAGACCCAGTACTTC.

This chain links TRBV7-9 with TRBJ1-4; 9 bases agree with TRBD1. Germline CDR1 reads SEHNR; CDR2 reads FQNEAQ (reference sequence). Trimming removed 5 bases from V and 12 bases from J; junction bases left unmatched: 13. This CDR3 region has 15 residues. The CDR3 is CASSRNSGQGEELFF. Written as DNA, the CDR3 is TGTGCCAGCAGCCGCAACTCGGGACAGGGCGAAGAACTGTTTTTT.

The gene calls are TRBV2 and TRBJ2-1, with 7 bases identical to TRBD2. Germline trimming cut 10 bases from V and 11 bases from J; bases unmatched to any gene: 14. Germline values: CDR1 SNHLY, CDR2 FYNNEI. There are 13 residues in the CDR3. The CDR3 DNA sequence: TGTGCCAACGAAGACGGGGGGAGTCGGCAGCAGTTCTTC. Its translation is CANEDGGSRQQFF.

This clonotype was seen more than once but under ten times. The rearrangement joins TRBV18 to TRBJ2-1; D unclear. The CDR3 is 14 residues long. The V and J ends lost 2 bases and 6 bases respectively, with 11 bases between them. Germline CDR1 is KGHSH and CDR2 is LQKENI. In nucleotides, the CDR3 is TGTGCCAGCTCACCAGGGCCGGCCCGCAATGAGCAGTTCTTC. Protein: CASSPGPARNEQFF.

V gene TRBV3-1 combines with J gene TRBJ2-2; D possibly corresponds to TRBD2 (6 bases). Looked up from germline, CDR1 is LGHDT and CDR2 is YNNKEL (reference sequence). Trimming took off 1 base at V and 3 bases at J, with 15 bases between the two ends. This CDR3 has 17 amino acids. CDR3 DNA: TGTGCCAGCAGCCAAGTCACCCCAGCGGGCGACACCGGGGAGCTGTTTTTT. Protein: CASSQVTPAGDTGELFF.

V is TRBV7-9 and J is TRBJ2-3, with D perhaps TRBD1 (8 bases). From germline, CDR1 is SEHNR and CDR2 FQNEAQ (reference sequence). The CDR3 loop spans 16 amino acids. V was trimmed by 7 bases and J by 6 bases, leaving 23 bases between them. CDR3 in DNA: TGTGCCAGCACCATACTACAGGGGGGGCGTTTGGATACGCAGTATTTT. The encoded protein is CASTILQGGRLDTQYF.

This chain connects TRBV4-3 to TRBJ2-5; tentatively, D is TRBD1 (6 bases). The V gene lost 3 bases and the J gene lost 2 bases, with 22 bases spanning the gap. The CDR3 has 18 residues. The germline V gene has CDR1 LGHNA and CDR2 YSLEER. CDR3 DNA: TGCGCCAGCAGCCAGAACCAAGGAGGCGTCAGGGGACAAGAGACCCAGTACTTC. Protein sequence: CASSQNQGGVRGQETQYF.